This paragraph reports one T cell receptor (beta chain). TCRdb reanalysed the 5' RACE reads using MiXCR and keeps one entry per CDR3 protein. The sample records 300,000 to 400,000 distinct CDR3 sequences, roughly 15% being singletons. The CDR3 has 13 amino acids. Per germline, CDR1 DFQATT and CDR2 SNEGSKA (reference sequence). The V gene lost 3 bases and the J gene lost 4 bases, with 10 bases spanning the gap. This specimen comes from a study of T-cell memory formation after mild COVID-19. This sequence was found in a man between 18 and 29 years old who had mild COVID-19 (a few samples of this study predate the infection). Cell type and time point are not known. The V and J genes are TRBV20-1 and TRBJ1-5, with D perhaps TRBD1 (5 bases). Sequences were obtained from PBMCs or a T cell subset sorted from them (not recorded which). CDR3 bases: TGCAGTGCTAGGCCTGAGGGGAATCAGCCCCAGCATTTT. It yields the protein CSARPEGNQPQHF.